This T cell receptor beta chain was identified in a study of cytomegalovirus exposure and HLA in healthy donors. Worth noting for this clone: Its specificity is unknown.

The PCR made use of 60 Vbeta and 13 Jbeta primers. As originally analysed: It was a later analysis that counted 83 million or so unique TCR beta chains, of which around 11 million were shared. The data were produced by immunoSEQ multiplex PCR, yet TCRdb's version contains in-frame clones alone and is incomplete. The DNA was the basis for D and trimming; V, J and clone size are from that table. The sample consists of some 130,000 clones, 81% of them appearing once. Study-level points and caveats: A later analysis by the authors found several of the most significant clusters apparently linked to common viral pathogens. Apart from CMV serostatus, no immune exposure information was available. For TCR beta chains, V- and J-gene trimming was later linked to a missense DCLRE1C variant.

This receptor was identified in a woman aged 40 to 49 in good health and CMV-seropositive. Sequencing was done on a sample of PBMCs.

CDR3 DNA sequence: TGCGCCAGCAGCTCTGCCACCCCCCGGGGGAACCGGACGTATGAGCAGTTCTTC. Its protein product is CASSSATPRGNRTYEQFF. This sequence joins TRBV5-1 and TRBJ2-1; D is possibly TRBD2 (6 bases). Per germline, CDR1 SGHRS and CDR2 YFSETQ. Trimming shortened V by 3 bases and J by 8 bases, and 27 bases separated the two germline ends. The CDR3 has 18 amino acids.